Below are 26 T cell receptor beta chains sequenced from a single sample in a study of T cells in Graves' hyperthyroidism and ophthalmopathy. Researchers amplified the TCR beta CDR3 regions from RNA transcripts. A first-round RT-PCR of the TCR CDR3 used the HTBI primer set. One entry per CDR3 protein, called by TCRdb with MiXCR from the multiplex PCR reads. The top ten hold roughly 10% of the sample, which has hundreds of thousands of distinct CDR3 sequences, 13% to 15% seen once. The sequenced sample was blood. These receptors were collected from a woman aged 18-35 years with Graves' hyperthyroidism.

The chain has TRBV4-3 and TRBJ2-1; TRBD2 aligns across 7 bases. The germline CDR1 and CDR2 sequences are LGHNA and YSLEER. CDR3 length equals 14 residues. Trimming removed 1 base from V and 10 bases from J; junction bases left unmatched: 7. CDR3 in DNA: TGCGCCAGCAGCCAAGGGCTAGCGGAGCCGGAGCAGTTCTTC. Protein: CASSQGLAEPEQFF.

This clonotype turned up a few times. The CDR3 sequence: CASSHGTLYGYTF. The CDR3 DNA reads as TGTGCCAGCAGCCACGGGACCCTCTATGGCTACACCTTC. The chain carries TRBV7-2 and TRBJ1-2, with D possibly TRBD1 on 5 matching bases. This CDR3 region has 13 residues. V dropped 5 bases and J dropped 4 bases, with 11 bases sitting between them. Germline loops: CDR1 SGHTA, CDR2 FQGNSA.

The J gene is TRBJ2-5, the V gene TRBV6-1, with a tentative D call TRBD2 (6 bases). This CDR3 has 15 residues. CDR1 is MNHNS and CDR2 is SASEGT in the germline V gene. Trimming removed 5 bases from V and 7 bases from J, with 20 bases in between. This CDR3 is CASSYAASRRGTQYF. For the CDR3, the DNA is TGTGCCAGCAGTTACGCGGCCAGCCGGCGGGGGACCCAGTACTTC.

The rearrangement uses TRBV20-1 and TRBJ2-1; 8 bases are a match to TRBD2. V shed 0 bases and J 8 bases; nucleotides not matched to a gene: 12. This CDR3 has 16 residues. In germline, CDR1 is DFQATT, CDR2 SNEGSKA (reference sequence). In DNA, the CDR3 is TGCAGTGCTAGAGATCTCGGGAGGGCCTTGATGGATGAGCAGTTCTTC. Protein sequence: CSARDLGRALMDEQFF.

This clonotype was found many times. In DNA form, the CDR3 reads TGTGCCAGCTCACCATTCTCTGGCAGGGTCTGGGAGCAGTACTTC. Translation gives CASSPFSGRVWEQYF. The chain recombines TRBV18 with TRBJ2-7; the D gene is possibly TRBD1 (5 bases). The length of the CDR3 is 15 residues. The germline V gene has CDR1 KGHSH and CDR2 LQKENI. Deletions cut 2 bases from V and 7 bases from J, with 18 bases between.

In this sample, this clonotype turned up a few times. The chain couples TRBV12-3 or TRBV12-4 to TRBJ2-6, with a tentative D call TRBD1 (6 bases). The CDR3 sequence is 19 residues long. Trimming stripped 5 bases from V and 0 bases from J, with 20 bases between. CDR3 sequence reads: CASSDRIRGRFSGANVLTF. CDR3 sequence (DNA): TGTGCCAGCAGTGACCGGATCAGGGGACGCTTCTCTGGGGCCAACGTCCTGACTTTC.

This clonotype was detected ten times or more. The gene calls are TRBV20-1 and TRBJ2-3, with D possibly being TRBD1 or TRBD2 (5 bases each). The germline CDR1 and CDR2 sequences are DFQATT and SNEGSKA (reference sequence). The CDR3 length is 14 residues. V dropped 5 bases and J dropped 2 bases, with 14 bases sitting between them. The CDR3 loop reads CSACRDGVTDTQYF. CDR3 nucleotide sequence: TGCAGTGCTTGCAGGGACGGAGTCACAGATACGCAGTATTTT.

The rearrangement uses TRBV7-3 and TRBJ2-3, with TRBD1 matching over 8 bases. V lost 5 bases and J lost 3; bases outside the gene matches: 13. The CDR3 loop spans 17 amino acids. Germline V gene sequence: CDR1 SGHTA, CDR2 FQGTGA. The CDR3 bases are TGTGCCAGCAGCCTCCCTAACATCCAGGGGGCAACAGATACGCAGTATTTT. It is translated as CASSLPNIQGATDTQYF. Full variable domain (outside the CDR3, taken from reference TRBV7-3 and TRBJ2-3): GAGVSQTPSNKVTEKGKYVELRCDPISGHTALYWYRQSLGQGPEFLIYFQGTGAADDSGLPNDRFFAVRPEGSVSTLKIQRTERGDSAVYLCASSLPNIQGATDTQYFGPGTRLTVL.

This chain joins TRBV12-3 or TRBV12-4 and TRBJ1-3; a possible D gene is TRBD1 (5 bases). This CDR3 has 15 residues. V lost 4 bases and J lost 3, with 13 bases in between. CDR3 coding DNA: TGTGCCAGCAGTTCAAGGGGCGAACTTGGAAACACCATATATTTT. Translating gives CASSSRGELGNTIYF.

This clonotype was found many times. CDR3 sequence reads: CASSDPSGSSGETQYF. In DNA, the CDR3 is TGTGCCAGCAGTGACCCTAGCGGGAGTTCAGGAGAGACCCAGTACTTC. The V gene is TRBV2, the J gene TRBJ2-5, with 10 bases lining up with TRBD2. Germline V gene sequence: CDR1 SNHLY, CDR2 FYNNEI. This CDR3 comprises 16 residues. Trimming cost V 3 bases and J 4 bases; bases outside gene matches: 8.

There are a few counts of this clonotype. The V call is TRBV4-2, the J call TRBJ1-4; 9 nucleotides match TRBD1. This CDR3 has 16 amino acids. V trimming: 3 bases; J trimming: 9 bases; junction bases outside the gene matches: 11. The germline gives CDR1 LGHNA, CDR2 YNFKEQ. CDR3 in amino acids: CASSQKTGQGMKKLFF. CDR3 DNA sequence: TGTGCCAGCAGCCAGAAAACGGGACAGGGTATGAAAAAACTGTTTTTT.

This clonotype was observed at least ten times. The CDR3: CASKRPWQDYGYTF. In nucleotides, the CDR3 is TGTGCCAGCAAACGCCCCTGGCAGGACTATGGCTACACCTTC. This chain joins TRBV28 and TRBJ1-2; D is uncertain. Germline loops: CDR1 MDHEN, CDR2 SYDVKM. Trimming removed 7 bases at V and 3 bases at J, with 15 bases between. This CDR3 contains 14 residues.

The table lists this clonotype with a few counts. V gene TRBV2 combines with J gene TRBJ1-5; possible D gene TRBD1, 6 bases. V shed 0 bases and J shed 4 bases, with 10 bases lying between them. The CDR3 loop spans 15 amino acids. Per the germline V gene, CDR1 is SNHLY and CDR2 is FYNNEI. Written as DNA, the CDR3 is TGTGCCAGCAGTGAAGCGGGGGCGGGGAATCAGCCCCAGCATTTT. Translated, it gives CASSEAGAGNQPQHF.

The rearrangement joins TRBV5-8 to TRBJ1-1; D perhaps matches TRBD1 (5 bases). Germline-derived CDR1 and CDR2 are SGHTS and YDEGEE. V lost 0 bases, J lost 4 bases, and 16 bases lay in between. The CDR3 consists of 16 residues. CDR3 sequence (DNA): TGTGCCAGCAGCTTGGGATGGATCCAGGGTACCACTGAAGCTTTCTTT. Translating it yields CASSLGWIQGTTEAFF.

The V call is TRBV12-3 or TRBV12-4, the J call TRBJ1-1, with D unclear. V gave up 6 bases and J gave up 0 bases, with 8 bases separating them. The CDR3 runs 13 residues. The CDR3 is CASRPKMNTEAFF. The CDR3 nucleotides read TGTGCCAGCAGGCCAAAGATGAACACTGAAGCTTTCTTT.

The gene calls are TRBV9 and TRBJ2-2; D unclear. This CDR3 is built from 18 residues. Germline values: CDR1 SGDLS, CDR2 YYNGEE. Trimming took 1 base from V and 0 from J, leaving 16 bases between them. The CDR3: CASSVYPHAGTNTGELFF. CDR3 in DNA: TGTGCCAGCAGCGTATACCCTCACGCTGGGACGAACACCGGGGAGCTGTTTTTT.

To note about this clonotype: Possible read error: a much larger clone is one base away. The chain combines TRBV3-1 with TRBJ1-2; TRBD1 agrees at 9 bases. Germline V lookup: CDR1 LGHDT, CDR2 YNNKEL (reference sequence). The length of the CDR3 is 17 residues. Germline trimming cut 0 bases from V and 4 bases from J; bases unmatched to any gene: 9. This CDR3 is CASSQDLPTGGGYGYTF. DNA of the CDR3: TGTGCCAGCAGCCAAGATCTCCCGACAGGGGGTGGCTATGGCTACACCTTC.

Only a few counts were recorded for this clonotype. In nucleotides, the CDR3 is TGTGCCAGCAGCGCAGGTCCGTCGGGCTATAATGAGCAGTTCTTC. It translates to CASSAGPSGYNEQFF. V usage is TRBV6-1 and J usage is TRBJ2-1, with D hard to call. The CDR3 consists of 15 residues. The germline CDR1 and CDR2 sequences are MNHNS and SASEGT. V dropped 6 bases and J dropped 7 bases, with 19 bases sitting between them.

This clonotype was recorded at least ten times. J is TRBJ1-1 and V is TRBV20-1, with D possibly TRBD1 on 5 matching bases. The CDR3 consists of 17 residues. In germline, CDR1 is DFQATT, CDR2 SNEGSKA (reference sequence). Trimming removed 3 bases from V and 1 base from J, with 21 bases in between. CDR3 DNA: TGCAGTGCTAGCCCTTCCCCCGGTCCAGGGAAGAACACTGAAGCTTTCTTT. It is translated as CSASPSPGPGKNTEAFF.

There are many counts of this clonotype. J is TRBJ2-1 and V is TRBV7-2; 7 bases match TRBD2. The CDR3 runs 13 residues. The junction had 7 bases not matched to a gene; V was cut back by 5 bases and J by 9 bases. CDR1 is SGHTA and CDR2 is FQGNSA in the germline V gene. The CDR3 spells CASSRRLASEQFF. CDR3 DNA: TGTGCCAGCAGCCGCAGACTAGCTTCTGAGCAGTTCTTC.

The chain uses TRBV10-3 and TRBJ1-2; unclear D gene. The germline V gene encodes CDR1 ENHRY and CDR2 SYGVKD. The V and J ends lost 6 bases and 3 bases respectively, with 14 bases between them. The CDR3 runs 14 residues. CDR3 nucleotides: TGTGCCATCAGCGATGGGGTTTCTTACTATGGCTACACCTTC. It specifies CAISDGVSYYGYTF.

V is TRBV6-5 and J is TRBJ1-2, with 8 nucleotides matching TRBD1. The germline gives CDR1 MNHEY, CDR2 SVGAGI. V gave up 4 bases and J gave up 3 bases; unmatched junction bases: 7. CDR3 length: 15 residues. This chain's CDR3 is CASSSSGGSYYGYTF. The DNA for the CDR3 is TGTGCCAGCAGTTCATCAGGGGGCTCTTACTATGGCTACACCTTC.

Notes on this clonotype: This may stem from a read error, because a much larger clone lies one nucleotide away. V is TRBV2 and J is TRBJ1-3, with D tentatively TRBD1 (5 bases). In germline, CDR1 is SNHLY, CDR2 FYNNEI. This CDR3 spans 14 amino acids. In nucleotides, the CDR3 is TGTGCCAGCAGTCTTGGGCAGGGCGGAAACACCGTATATTTT. It codes for CASSLGQGGNTVYF.

This clonotype was seen more than once but under ten times. V gene TRBV4-3 combines with J gene TRBJ2-7; D is possibly TRBD1 (6 bases). The CDR3 runs to 17 residues. Per the germline V gene, CDR1 is LGHNA and CDR2 is YSLEER. V shed 4 bases and J shed 1 base, with 20 bases lying between them. The CDR3 region has the DNA TGCGCCAGCAGCCGAGCCCTAGACCCGGGACAATCCTACGAGCAGTACTTC. Residues: CASSRALDPGQSYEQYF.

This clonotype was detected many times. The chain joins TRBV18 to TRBJ1-4; D is unclear. Trimming left V 3 bases short and J 0 bases short, with 5 bases between. CDR3 length: 14 amino acids. Germline V gene data show CDR1 as KGHSH and CDR2 as LQKENI. CDR3 DNA: TGTGCCAGCTCACCTCTTGCAACTAATGAAAAACTGTTTTTT. As protein: CASSPLATNEKLFF.

The chain uses TRBV14 and TRBJ2-5, with 10 positions matching TRBD1. In germline, CDR1 is SGHDN, CDR2 FVKESK. The CDR3 is 13 residues long. After removal of 5 bases from V and 12 bases from J, the junction contained 9 bases not matched to a gene. CDR3 amino acids: CASSFNPGQGKYF. Here the CDR3 DNA reads TGTGCCAGCAGCTTCAATCCGGGACAGGGGAAGTACTTC.